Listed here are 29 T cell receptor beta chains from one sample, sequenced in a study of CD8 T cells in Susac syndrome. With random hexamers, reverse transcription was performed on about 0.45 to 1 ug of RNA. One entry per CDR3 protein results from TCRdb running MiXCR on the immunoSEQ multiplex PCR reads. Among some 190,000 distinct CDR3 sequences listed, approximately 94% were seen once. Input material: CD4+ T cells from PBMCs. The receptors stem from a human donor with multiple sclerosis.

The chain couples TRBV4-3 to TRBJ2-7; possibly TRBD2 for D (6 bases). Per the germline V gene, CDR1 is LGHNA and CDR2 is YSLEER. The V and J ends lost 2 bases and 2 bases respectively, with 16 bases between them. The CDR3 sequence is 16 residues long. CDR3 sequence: CASSQRLAEPTYEQYF. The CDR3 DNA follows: TGCGCCAGCAGCCAAAGATTAGCGGAACCGACCTACGAGCAGTACTTC.

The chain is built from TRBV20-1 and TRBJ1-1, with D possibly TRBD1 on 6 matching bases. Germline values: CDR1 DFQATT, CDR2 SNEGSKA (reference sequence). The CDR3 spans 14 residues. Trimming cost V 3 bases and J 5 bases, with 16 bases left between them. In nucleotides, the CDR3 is TGCAGTGCTAGGAAAACCACAGGGCGGACTGAAGCTTTCTTT. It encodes CSARKTTGRTEAFF.

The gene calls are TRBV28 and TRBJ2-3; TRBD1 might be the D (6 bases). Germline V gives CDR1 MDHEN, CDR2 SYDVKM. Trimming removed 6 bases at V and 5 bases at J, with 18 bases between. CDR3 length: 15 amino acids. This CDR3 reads CASSTWQGILDTQYF. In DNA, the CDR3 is TGTGCCAGCAGCACTTGGCAGGGGATTCTAGATACGCAGTATTTT.

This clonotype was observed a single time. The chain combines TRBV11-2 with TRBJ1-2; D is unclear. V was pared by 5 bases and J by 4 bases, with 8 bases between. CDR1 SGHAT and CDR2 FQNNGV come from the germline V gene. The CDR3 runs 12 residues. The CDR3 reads CASSTETYGYTF. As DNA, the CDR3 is TGTGCCAGCAGCACGGAGACCTATGGCTACACCTTC.

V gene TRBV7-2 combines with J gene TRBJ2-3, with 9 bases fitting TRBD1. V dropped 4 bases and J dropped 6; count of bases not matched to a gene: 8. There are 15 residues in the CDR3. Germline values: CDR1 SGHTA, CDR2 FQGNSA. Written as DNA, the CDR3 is TGTGCCAGCAGCTCCTCCGGGACAGGGATGGATACGCAGTATTTT. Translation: CASSSSGTGMDTQYF. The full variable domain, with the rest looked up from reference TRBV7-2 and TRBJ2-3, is GAGVSQSPSNKVTEKGKDVELRCDPISGHTALYWYRQSLGQGLEFLIYFQGNSAPDKSGLPSDRFSAERTGGSVSTLTIQRTQQEDSAVYLCASSSSGTGMDTQYFGPGTRLTVL.

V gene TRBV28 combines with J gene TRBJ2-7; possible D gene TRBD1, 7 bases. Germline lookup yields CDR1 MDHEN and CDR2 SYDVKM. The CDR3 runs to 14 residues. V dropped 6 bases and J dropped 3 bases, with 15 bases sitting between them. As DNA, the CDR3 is TGTGCCAGCAGACCCGCGGGACAGTACTACGAGCAGTACTTC. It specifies CASRPAGQYYEQYF.

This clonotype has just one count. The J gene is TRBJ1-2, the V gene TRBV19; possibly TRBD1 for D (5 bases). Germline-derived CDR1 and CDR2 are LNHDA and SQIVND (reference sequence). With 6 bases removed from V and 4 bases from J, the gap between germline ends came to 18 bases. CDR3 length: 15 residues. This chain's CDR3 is CASRPQGSEGYGYTF. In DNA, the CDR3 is TGTGCCAGTAGACCCCAGGGATCGGAGGGCTATGGCTACACCTTC.

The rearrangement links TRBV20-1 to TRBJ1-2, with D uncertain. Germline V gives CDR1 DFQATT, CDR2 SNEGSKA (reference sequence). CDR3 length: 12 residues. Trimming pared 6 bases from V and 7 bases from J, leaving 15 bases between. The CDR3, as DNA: TGCAGTGCCTTCGACGAGCCGGGTGGCTACACCTTC. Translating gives CSAFDEPGGYTF.

The CDR3 DNA sequence: TGTGCCAGCAGTCCTGGGACAGGAGGCAATCAGCCCCAGCATTTT. Its translation is CASSPGTGGNQPQHF. V gene TRBV27 combines with J gene TRBJ1-5; TRBD1 aligns across 8 bases. V dropped 5 bases and J dropped 2; count of bases not matched to a gene: 5. The CDR3 consists of 15 residues. Per the germline V gene, CDR1 is MNHEY and CDR2 is SMNVEV (reference sequence).

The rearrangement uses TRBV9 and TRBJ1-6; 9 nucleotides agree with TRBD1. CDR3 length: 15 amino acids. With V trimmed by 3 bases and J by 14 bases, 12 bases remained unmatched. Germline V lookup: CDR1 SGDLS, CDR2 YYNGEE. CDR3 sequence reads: CASSAWDRALSTLHF. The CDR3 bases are TGTGCCAGCAGCGCCTGGGACAGGGCTCTAAGCACCCTCCACTTT. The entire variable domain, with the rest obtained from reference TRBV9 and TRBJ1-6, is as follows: DSGVTQTPKHLITATGQRVTLRCSPRSGDLSVYWYQQSLDQGLQFLIQYYNGEERAKGNILERFSAQQFPDLHSELNLSSLELGDSALYFCASSAWDRALSTLHFGNGTRLTVT.

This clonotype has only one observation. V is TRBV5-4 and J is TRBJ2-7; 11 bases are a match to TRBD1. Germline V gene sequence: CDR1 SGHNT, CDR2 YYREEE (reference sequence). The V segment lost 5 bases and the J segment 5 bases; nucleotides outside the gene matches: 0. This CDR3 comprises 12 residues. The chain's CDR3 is CASRGQGDEQYF. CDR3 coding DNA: TGTGCCAGCAGGGGACAGGGGGACGAGCAGTACTTC.

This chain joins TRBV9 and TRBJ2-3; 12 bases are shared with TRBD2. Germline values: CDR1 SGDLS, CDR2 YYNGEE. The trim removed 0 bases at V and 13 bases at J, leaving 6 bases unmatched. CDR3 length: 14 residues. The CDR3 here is CASSVETSGGLKYF. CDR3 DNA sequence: TGTGCCAGCAGCGTAGAGACTAGCGGGGGCCTAAAGTATTTT.

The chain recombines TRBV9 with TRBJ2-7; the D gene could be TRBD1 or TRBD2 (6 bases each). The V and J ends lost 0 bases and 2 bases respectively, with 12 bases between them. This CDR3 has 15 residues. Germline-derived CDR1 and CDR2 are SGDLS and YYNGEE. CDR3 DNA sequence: TGTGCCAGCAGCGTAGCTACCGGGGGCCCCTACGAGCAGTACTTC. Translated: CASSVATGGPYEQYF.

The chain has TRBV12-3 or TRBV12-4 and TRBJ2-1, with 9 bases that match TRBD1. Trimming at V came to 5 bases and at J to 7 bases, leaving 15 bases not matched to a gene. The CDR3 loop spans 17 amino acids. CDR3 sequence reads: CASSPSAGTGRWNEQFF. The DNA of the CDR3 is TGTGCCAGCAGTCCATCCGCCGGGACAGGGCGTTGGAATGAGCAGTTCTTC.

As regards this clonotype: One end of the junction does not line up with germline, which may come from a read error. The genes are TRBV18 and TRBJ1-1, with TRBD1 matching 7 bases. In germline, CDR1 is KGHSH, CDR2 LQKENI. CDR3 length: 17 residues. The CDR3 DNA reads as TGTGCCATCTCACCCCTCGGACAGGCGGGGTTGAACACTGAAGCTTTCTTT. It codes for CAISPLGQAGLNTEAFF.

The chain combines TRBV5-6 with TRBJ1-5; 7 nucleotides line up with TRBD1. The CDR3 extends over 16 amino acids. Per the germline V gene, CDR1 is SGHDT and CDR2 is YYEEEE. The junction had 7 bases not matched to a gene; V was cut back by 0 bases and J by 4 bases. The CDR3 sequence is CASSLDRGLANQPQHF. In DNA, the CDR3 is TGTGCCAGCAGCTTGGACAGGGGATTAGCAAATCAGCCCCAGCATTTT.

CDR3 residues: CASSFWGAGDTEAFF. The CDR3 bases are TGTGCCAGCAGTTTTTGGGGGGCAGGGGACACTGAAGCTTTCTTT. The V call is TRBV27, the J call TRBJ1-1; possibly TRBD1 for D (6 bases). The CDR3 consists of 15 residues. Trimming shortened V by 3 bases and J by 3 bases, and 14 bases separated the two germline ends. Germline loops: CDR1 MNHEY, CDR2 SMNVEV (reference sequence).

CDR3 region: CASSLRLTEPPQETQYF. CDR3 bases: TGTGCCAGCAGTTTAAGGTTAACAGAACCGCCCCAAGAGACCCAGTACTTC. The V call is TRBV12-3 or TRBV12-4, the J call TRBJ2-5, with no clear D. The CDR3 is made up of 17 amino acids. The ends were cut back, 2 bases at V and 1 base at J, with 17 bases in the middle.

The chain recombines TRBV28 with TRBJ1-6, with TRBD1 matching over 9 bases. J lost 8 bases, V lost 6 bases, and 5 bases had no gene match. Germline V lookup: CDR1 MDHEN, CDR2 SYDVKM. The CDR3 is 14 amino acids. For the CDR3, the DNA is TGTGCCAGCAGCCCAGGGACAGGGCATTCACCCCTCCACTTT. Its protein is CASSPGTGHSPLHF.

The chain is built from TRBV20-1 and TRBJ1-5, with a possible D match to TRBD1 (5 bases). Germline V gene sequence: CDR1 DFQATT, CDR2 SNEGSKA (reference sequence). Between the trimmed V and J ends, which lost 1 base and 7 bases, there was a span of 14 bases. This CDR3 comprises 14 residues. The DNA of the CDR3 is TGCAGTGCTAGAGGGTTCGGGGGTTTCCAGCCCCAGCATTTT. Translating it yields CSARGFGGFQPQHF.

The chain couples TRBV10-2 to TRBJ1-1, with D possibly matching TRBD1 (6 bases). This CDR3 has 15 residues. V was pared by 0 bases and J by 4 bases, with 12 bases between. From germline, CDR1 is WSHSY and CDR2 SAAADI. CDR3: CASSESTDSFTEAFF. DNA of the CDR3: TGCGCCAGCAGTGAGTCGACGGACAGTTTCACTGAAGCTTTCTTT.

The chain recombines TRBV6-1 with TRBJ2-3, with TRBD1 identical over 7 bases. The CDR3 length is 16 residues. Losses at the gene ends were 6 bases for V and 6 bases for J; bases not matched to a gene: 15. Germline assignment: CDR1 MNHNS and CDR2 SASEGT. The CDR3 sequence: CASSSRGPYGSDTQYF. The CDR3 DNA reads TGTGCCAGCAGCAGTAGGGGGCCCTACGGATCGGATACGCAGTATTTT.

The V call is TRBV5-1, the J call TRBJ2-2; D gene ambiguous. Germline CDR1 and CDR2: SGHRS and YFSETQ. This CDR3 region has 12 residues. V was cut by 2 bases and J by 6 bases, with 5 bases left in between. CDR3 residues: CASSFGAGELFF. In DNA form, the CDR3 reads TGCGCCAGCAGCTTTGGCGCCGGGGAGCTGTTTTTT.

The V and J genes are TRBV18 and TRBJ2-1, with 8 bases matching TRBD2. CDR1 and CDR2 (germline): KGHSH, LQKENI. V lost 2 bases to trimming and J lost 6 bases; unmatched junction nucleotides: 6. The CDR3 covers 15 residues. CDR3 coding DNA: TGTGCCAGCTCACCAATGGGACTAGGGGGCAATGAGCAGTTCTTC. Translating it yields CASSPMGLGGNEQFF.

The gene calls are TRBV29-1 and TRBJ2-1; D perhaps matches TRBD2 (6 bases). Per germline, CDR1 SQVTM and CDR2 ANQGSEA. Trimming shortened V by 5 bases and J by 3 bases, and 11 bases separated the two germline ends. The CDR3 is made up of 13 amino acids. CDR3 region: CSVSPGGYNEQFF. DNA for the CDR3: TGCAGCGTTTCGCCCGGGGGCTACAATGAGCAGTTCTTC.

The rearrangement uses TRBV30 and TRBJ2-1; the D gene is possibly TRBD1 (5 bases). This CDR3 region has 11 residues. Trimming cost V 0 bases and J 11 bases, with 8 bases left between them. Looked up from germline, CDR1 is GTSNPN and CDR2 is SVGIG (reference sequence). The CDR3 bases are TGTGCCTGGAGTGTAGGGGCGCAGCAGTTCTTC. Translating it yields CAWSVGAQQFF.

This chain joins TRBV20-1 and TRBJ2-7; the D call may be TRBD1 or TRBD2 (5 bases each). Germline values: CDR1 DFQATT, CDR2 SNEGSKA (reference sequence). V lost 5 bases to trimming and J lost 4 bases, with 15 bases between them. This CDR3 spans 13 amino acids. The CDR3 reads CSALHGASYEQYF. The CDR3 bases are TGCAGTGCTCTTCACGGGGCTTCGTACGAGCAGTACTTC.

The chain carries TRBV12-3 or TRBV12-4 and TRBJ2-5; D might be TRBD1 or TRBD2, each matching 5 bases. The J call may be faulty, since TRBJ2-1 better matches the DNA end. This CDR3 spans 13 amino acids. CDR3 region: CASNIGTLETQFF. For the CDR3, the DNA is TGTGCCAGCAACATAGGGACCCTCGAAACCCAGTTCTTC.

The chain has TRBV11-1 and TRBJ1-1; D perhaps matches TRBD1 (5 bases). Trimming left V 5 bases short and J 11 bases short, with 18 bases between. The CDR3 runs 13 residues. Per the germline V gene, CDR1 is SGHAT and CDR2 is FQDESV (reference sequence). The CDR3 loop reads CASSPQGSVSAFF. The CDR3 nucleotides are TGTGCCAGCAGCCCTCAGGGCAGTGTTTCGGCTTTCTTT.